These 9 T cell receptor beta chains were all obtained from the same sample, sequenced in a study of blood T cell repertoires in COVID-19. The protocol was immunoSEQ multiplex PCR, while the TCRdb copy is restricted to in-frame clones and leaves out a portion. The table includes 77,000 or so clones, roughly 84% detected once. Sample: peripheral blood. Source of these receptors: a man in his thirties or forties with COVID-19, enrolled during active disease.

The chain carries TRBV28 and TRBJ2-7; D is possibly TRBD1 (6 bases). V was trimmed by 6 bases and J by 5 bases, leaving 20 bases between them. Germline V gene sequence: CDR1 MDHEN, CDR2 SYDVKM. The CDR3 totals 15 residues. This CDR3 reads CASSRLQQGKDEQYF. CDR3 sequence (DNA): TGTGCCAGCAGCCGTTTACAACAGGGAAAGGACGAGCAGTACTTC.

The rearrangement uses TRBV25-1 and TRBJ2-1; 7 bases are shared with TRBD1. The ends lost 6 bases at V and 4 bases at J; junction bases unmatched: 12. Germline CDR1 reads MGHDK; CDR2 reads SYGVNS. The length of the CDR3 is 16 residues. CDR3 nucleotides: TGTGCCAGCAGGGGGACCAGGGGGTTGGAATACAATGAGCAGTTCTTC. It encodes CASRGTRGLEYNEQFF.

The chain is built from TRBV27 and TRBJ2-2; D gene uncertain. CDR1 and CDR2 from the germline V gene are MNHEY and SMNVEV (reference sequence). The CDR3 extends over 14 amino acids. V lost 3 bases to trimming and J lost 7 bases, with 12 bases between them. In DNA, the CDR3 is TGTGCCAGCAGTTTCAGTCGCCGGGTCGGGGAGCTGTTTTTT. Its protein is CASSFSRRVGELFF.

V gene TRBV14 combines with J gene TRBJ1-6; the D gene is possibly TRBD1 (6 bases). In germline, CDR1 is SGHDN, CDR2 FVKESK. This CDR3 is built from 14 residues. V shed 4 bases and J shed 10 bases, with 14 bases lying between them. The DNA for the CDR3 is TGTGCCAGCAGCCCAGGAGCAAGGGGGTCACCCCTCCACTTT. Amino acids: CASSPGARGSPLHF.

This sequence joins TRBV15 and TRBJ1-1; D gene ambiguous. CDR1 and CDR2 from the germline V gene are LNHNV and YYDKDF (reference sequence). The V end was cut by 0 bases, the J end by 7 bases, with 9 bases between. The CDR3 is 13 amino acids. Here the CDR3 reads CATSRDSSYEAFF. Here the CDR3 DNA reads TGTGCCACCAGCAGAGACTCGAGCTATGAAGCTTTCTTT.

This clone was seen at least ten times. For the CDR3, the DNA is TGTGCCAGCAGCCAAGGCTTAGGACAGGGGAGTTTCTACGAGCAGTACTTC. As protein: CASSQGLGQGSFYEQYF. V gene TRBV7-9 combines with J gene TRBJ2-7; 9 bases map to TRBD1. With 5 bases clipped from V and 3 bases from J, the junction kept 14 bases outside the gene matches. CDR1 and CDR2 (germline): SEHNR, FQNEAQ (reference sequence). This CDR3 is 17 amino acids long.

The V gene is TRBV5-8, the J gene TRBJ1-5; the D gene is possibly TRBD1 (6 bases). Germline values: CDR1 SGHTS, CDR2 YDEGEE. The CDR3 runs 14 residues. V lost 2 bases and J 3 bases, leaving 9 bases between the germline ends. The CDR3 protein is CASSLQGVNQPQHF. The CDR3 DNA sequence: TGTGCCAGCAGCTTACAGGGAGTCAATCAGCCCCAGCATTTT. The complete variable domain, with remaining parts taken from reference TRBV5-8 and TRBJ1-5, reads EAGVTQSPTHLIKTRGQQATLRCSPISGHTSVYWYQQALGLGLQFLLWYDEGEERNRGNFPPRFSGRQFPNYSSELNVNALELEDSALYLCASSLQGVNQPQHFGDGTRLSIL.

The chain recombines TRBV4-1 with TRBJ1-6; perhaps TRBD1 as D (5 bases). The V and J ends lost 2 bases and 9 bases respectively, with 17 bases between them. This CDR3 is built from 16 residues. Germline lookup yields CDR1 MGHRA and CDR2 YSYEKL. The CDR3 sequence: CASSQPREGLSSPLHF. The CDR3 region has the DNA TGCGCCAGCAGCCAACCCCGGGAGGGGCTTTCTTCACCCCTCCACTTT.

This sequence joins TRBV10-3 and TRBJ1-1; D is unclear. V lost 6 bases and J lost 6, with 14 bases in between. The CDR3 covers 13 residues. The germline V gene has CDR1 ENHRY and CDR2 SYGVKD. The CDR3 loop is CAIREGGEAEAFF. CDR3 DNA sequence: TGTGCCATCAGGGAGGGTGGCGAGGCTGAAGCTTTCTTT.